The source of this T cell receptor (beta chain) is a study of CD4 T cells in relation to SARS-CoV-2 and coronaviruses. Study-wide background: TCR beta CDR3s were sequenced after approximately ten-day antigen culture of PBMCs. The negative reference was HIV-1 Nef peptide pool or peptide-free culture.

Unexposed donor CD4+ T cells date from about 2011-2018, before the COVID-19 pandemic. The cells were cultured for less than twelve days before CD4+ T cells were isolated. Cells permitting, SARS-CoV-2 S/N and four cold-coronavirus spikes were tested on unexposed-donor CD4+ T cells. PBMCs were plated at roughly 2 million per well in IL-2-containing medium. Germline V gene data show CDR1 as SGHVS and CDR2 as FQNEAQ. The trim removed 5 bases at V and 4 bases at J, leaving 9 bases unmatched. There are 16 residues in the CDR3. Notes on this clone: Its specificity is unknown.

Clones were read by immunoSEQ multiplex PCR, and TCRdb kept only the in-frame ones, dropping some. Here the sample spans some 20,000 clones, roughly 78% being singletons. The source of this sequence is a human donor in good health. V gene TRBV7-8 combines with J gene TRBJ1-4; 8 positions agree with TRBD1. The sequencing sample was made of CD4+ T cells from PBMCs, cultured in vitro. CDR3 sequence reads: CASSIGRGLGNEKLFF. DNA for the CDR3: TGTGCCAGCAGCATCGGCAGGGGGCTGGGTAATGAAAAACTGTTTTTT.